The sequence of this T cell receptor beta chain was determined in a study of beta chain features in type 1 diabetes. The length of the CDR3 is 13 residues. Germline V lookup: CDR1 MNHEY, CDR2 SMNVEV (reference sequence). V was cut by 5 bases and J by 2 bases, with 9 bases left in between. The entirety of the isolated RNA underwent reverse transcription, so expressed TCRB transcripts were sequenced. This table comes from immunoSEQ multiplex PCR, and its TCRdb copy is limited to in-frame clones, with some not included. The sample carries nearly 250,000 clones, roughly an eighth recorded once. Whole-study results and caveats: Among patients with Type 1 diabetes, TCRB CDR3s were moderately but significantly shorter in every one of the four CD4+ subsets. Lower insertion and higher deletion counts appeared at VDJ junctions in type 1 diabetes patients.

A note on this clone: As yet, its antigen is unknown.

The rearrangement uses TRBV27 and TRBJ2-5; D unclear. The TCR sequence derives from a woman in her thirties or forties in good health. The specimen was naive CD4+ T cells from blood. The CDR3 region is CASSPAMQETQYF. CDR3 coding DNA: TGTGCCAGCAGTCCTGCGATGCAAGAGACCCAGTACTTC.